Below, 18 T cell receptor beta chains from the same sample are listed, as sequenced in a study of long-term antiretroviral therapy in people with HIV. With survey level as its setting, the immunoSEQ assay was v3.0. Repertoires were generated with immunoSEQ multiplex PCR, while TCRdb's copy carries only in-frame clones and drops some. In the table there are about 16,000 clones, around 83% of which are singletons. Source: unsorted PBMCs, taken 0.5 years after starting antiretroviral therapy. Receptors originate from a woman in her forties with HIV.

The CDR3 nucleotides read TGTGCCAGCAGTTATCAACAGGGGGGGAACTATGGCTACACCTTC. Residues: CASSYQQGGNYGYTF. The V and J genes are TRBV6-6 and TRBJ1-2; 8 bases are a match to TRBD1. Losses at the gene ends were 3 bases for V and 2 bases for J; bases not matched to a gene: 5. The V gene's germline CDR1 is MNHNY and CDR2 SVGAGI (reference sequence). The CDR3 contains 15 residues.

The CDR3 is CASSLQGDGYTF. For the CDR3, the DNA is TGCGCCAGCAGCTTACAGGGGGATGGCTACACCTTC. This sequence joins TRBV5-1 and TRBJ1-2, with 8 bases fitting TRBD1. From germline, CDR1 is SGHRS and CDR2 YFSETQ. The trim removed 2 bases at V and 6 bases at J, leaving 0 bases unmatched. The CDR3 is 12 residues long.

The J gene is TRBJ1-4, the V gene TRBV29-1; 7 bases align to TRBD1. Germline values: CDR1 SQVTM, CDR2 ANQGSEA. This CDR3 has 14 residues. V gave up 6 bases and J gave up 2 bases; unmatched junction bases: 6. CDR3 region: CSVGAQGTNEKLFF. CDR3 coding DNA: TGCAGCGTGGGGGCACAGGGGACTAATGAAAAACTGTTTTTT.

The gene calls are TRBV2 and TRBJ2-7, with 9 bases fitting TRBD2. V lost 7 bases, J lost 3 bases, and 7 bases stayed unmatched. This CDR3 spans 14 amino acids. In germline, CDR1 is SNHLY, CDR2 FYNNEI. DNA for the CDR3: TGTGCCAGCACCAGGACTAGCGCTAACTACGAGCAGTACTTC. Its protein is CASTRTSANYEQYF.

The chain employs TRBV5-4 and TRBJ2-7; 10 bases are a match to TRBD1. The CDR3 consists of 14 residues. V trimming: 3 bases; J trimming: 5 bases; junction bases outside the gene matches: 5. Looked up from germline, CDR1 is SGHNT and CDR2 is YYREEE (reference sequence). The CDR3 sequence is CASSSGQGYNEQYF. CDR3 in DNA: TGTGCCAGCAGCTCGGGACAGGGGTACAACGAGCAGTACTTC.

The chain is built from TRBV18 and TRBJ1-1; D perhaps matches TRBD1 (5 bases). Trimming cost V 4 bases and J 1 base, with 10 bases left between them. The CDR3 length is 14 residues. Germline V gives CDR1 KGHSH, CDR2 LQKENI. The CDR3 coding sequence is TGTGCCAGCTCACAAGGGGCCCCGAACACTGAAGCTTTCTTT. This translates into CASSQGAPNTEAFF.

The chain joins TRBV27 to TRBJ2-7; 8 positions match TRBD1. Germline assignment: CDR1 MNHEY and CDR2 SMNVEV (reference sequence). The CDR3 contains 15 residues. J lost 5 bases, V lost 2 bases, and 8 bases had no gene match. Written as DNA, the CDR3 is TGTGCCAGCAGTTTAATTTCCAGGGGGCTAGACGAGCAGTACTTC. This encodes CASSLISRGLDEQYF.

The chain uses TRBV5-4 and TRBJ1-2; D is undetermined. V lost 4 bases, J lost 4 bases, and 17 bases lay in between. The CDR3 runs 15 residues. The V gene's germline CDR1 is SGHNT and CDR2 YYREEE (reference sequence). CDR3 protein: CASSPRNPEGYGYTF. The CDR3 coding sequence is TGTGCCAGCAGCCCGCGGAACCCGGAGGGCTATGGCTACACCTTC.

CDR3 sequence: CASTRSRGPYEQYF. The DNA of the CDR3 is TGTGCCAGCACCCGTTCCAGGGGGCCCTACGAGCAGTACTTC. The rearrangement uses TRBV6-5 and TRBJ2-7, with 8 bases that match TRBD1. Trimming took 7 bases from V and 2 from J; bases not matched to a gene: 7. There are 14 residues in the CDR3. The germline CDR1 and CDR2 sequences are MNHEY and SVGAGI.

The V and J genes are TRBV7-9 and TRBJ2-5, with TRBD2 matching over 8 bases. CDR3 length: 15 amino acids. V was pared by 5 bases and J by 5 bases, with 10 bases of the junction left unmatched. In germline, CDR1 is SEHNR, CDR2 FQNEAQ (reference sequence). CDR3 in amino acids: CASSPPGGPRETQYF. In DNA form, the CDR3 reads TGTGCCAGCAGCCCCCCGGGAGGGCCGCGGGAGACCCAGTACTTC.

The chain recombines TRBV5-1 with TRBJ2-7; 10 bases match TRBD2. V shed 2 bases, J shed 4 bases, and the junction held 3 bases outside the gene matches. Germline loops: CDR1 SGHRS, CDR2 YFSETQ. The CDR3 sequence is 14 residues long. The chain's CDR3 is CASSFSSGSYEQYF. Here the CDR3 DNA reads TGCGCCAGCAGCTTTTCTAGCGGGAGTTACGAGCAGTACTTC.

The rearrangement uses TRBV7-9 and TRBJ2-2; D unclear. Trimming removed 2 bases at V and 4 bases at J, with 11 bases between. From germline, CDR1 is SEHNR and CDR2 FQNEAQ (reference sequence). The CDR3 contains 15 residues. The CDR3 spells CASSLITDPTGELFF. The CDR3 region has the DNA TGTGCCAGCAGCTTAATTACAGACCCCACCGGGGAGCTGTTTTTT.

The chain joins TRBV7-9 to TRBJ2-5; D gene unclear. The CDR3 has 13 amino acids. V was cut by 6 bases and J by 0 bases, with 8 bases left in between. CDR1 and CDR2 (germline): SEHNR, FQNEAQ (reference sequence). The CDR3 DNA is TGTGCCAGCAGGGACGGAGACCAAGAGACCCAGTACTTC. It translates to CASRDGDQETQYF.

The chain links TRBV19 to TRBJ2-6; D not certain. Germline values: CDR1 LNHDA, CDR2 SQIVND (reference sequence). V lost 7 bases and J 4 bases, leaving 20 bases between the germline ends. This CDR3 region has 17 residues. CDR3 sequence (DNA): TGTGCCAGTACCCTCTCGGCCCTTATGGGGGGGGCCAACGTCCTGACTTTC. It codes for CASTLSALMGGANVLTF.

The chain uses TRBV19 and TRBJ2-1; 10 positions agree with TRBD2. CDR1 and CDR2 (germline): LNHDA, SQIVND (reference sequence). This CDR3 region has 17 residues. V was pared by 1 base and J by 6 bases, with 9 bases of the junction left unmatched. CDR3 DNA: TGTGCCAGTAGTATAGGCCTAGCGGGAGTTGGGTTCAATGAGCAGTTCTTC. This sequence encodes CASSIGLAGVGFNEQFF.

The chain couples TRBV19 to TRBJ2-7; no clear D. The CDR3 is 15 residues long. In germline, CDR1 is LNHDA, CDR2 SQIVND (reference sequence). V dropped 5 bases and J dropped 3 bases, with 17 bases sitting between them. In DNA, the CDR3 is TGTGCCAGTAGTGTGGGAAACTCAGCGTACTACGAGCAGTACTTC. Translating it yields CASSVGNSAYYEQYF.

The genes are TRBV29-1 and TRBJ2-3; 7 bases align to TRBD1. The germline CDR1 and CDR2 sequences are SQVTM and ANQGSEA. V shed 6 bases, J shed 5 bases, and the junction held 2 bases outside the gene matches. The CDR3 length is 11 residues. The chain's CDR3 is CSVNRGDTQYF. The CDR3 coding sequence is TGCAGCGTCAACAGGGGAGATACGCAGTATTTT.

DNA of the CDR3: TGTGCCAGCAGGTCAACAACCTCTGGAAACACCATATATTTT. Its translation is CASRSTTSGNTIYF. This chain joins TRBV28 and TRBJ1-3; D is ambiguous. Looked up from germline, CDR1 is MDHEN and CDR2 is SYDVKM. CDR3 length: 14 amino acids. The germline V and J ends were trimmed by 6 bases and 0 bases, with 9 bases remaining between them.